This entry lists 3 T cell receptor beta chains sequenced from one sample in a study of memory CD4+ T cells and cytomegalovirus serostatus. The sort gate was single viable CD3+CD4+CD8-CD45RO+ cells for memory CD4+ T cells. Generated by immunoSEQ multiplex PCR, the TCRdb table keeps only in-frame clones and is missing some. The sample includes 55,000 to 65,000 clones, around 80% of them seen just once. Source material: memory CD4+ T cells from blood. All receptors come from an adult in good health and CMV-seronegative.

The V and J genes are TRBV11-2 and TRBJ1-3; maybe TRBD1 (6 bases). Trimming left V 8 bases short and J 4 bases short, with 18 bases between. This CDR3 region has 15 residues. Germline-derived CDR1 and CDR2 are SGHAT and FQNNGV. CDR3 bases: TGTGCCAGCGGACCCGGAGGGGGACTGGGAAACACCATATATTTT. This codes for CASGPGGGLGNTIYF.

The rearrangement uses TRBV4-3 and TRBJ2-7; TRBD1 matches at 10 bases. Trimming removed 1 base from V and 6 bases from J; junction bases left unmatched: 3. Per germline, CDR1 LGHNA and CDR2 YSLEER. CDR3 length: 14 amino acids. The CDR3 nucleotides are TGCGCCAGCAGCCAAGGCCGGGACAGGGGCGAGCAGTACTTC. It yields the protein CASSQGRDRGEQYF.

The chain combines TRBV7-3 with TRBJ2-1; TRBD2 agrees at 10 bases. The J segment lost 5 bases and the V segment lost 3 bases, leaving 4 bases of the junction unmatched. The CDR3 totals 15 residues. Germline CDR1 SGHTA, CDR2 FQGTGA. CDR3 sequence: CASSFYGTSDNEQFF. The CDR3 nucleotides are TGTGCCAGCAGCTTCTACGGGACTAGCGACAATGAGCAGTTCTTC.